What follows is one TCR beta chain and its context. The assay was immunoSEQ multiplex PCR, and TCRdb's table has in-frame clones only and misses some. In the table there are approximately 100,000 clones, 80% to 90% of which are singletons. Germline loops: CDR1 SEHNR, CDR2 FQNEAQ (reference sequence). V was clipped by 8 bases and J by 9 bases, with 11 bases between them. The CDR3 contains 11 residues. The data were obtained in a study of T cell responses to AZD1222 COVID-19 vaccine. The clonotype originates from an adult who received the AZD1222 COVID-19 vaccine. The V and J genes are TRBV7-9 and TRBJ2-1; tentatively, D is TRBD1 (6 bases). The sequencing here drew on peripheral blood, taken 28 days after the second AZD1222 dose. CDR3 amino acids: CASSEGGEQFF. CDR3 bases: TGTGCCAGCTCGGAAGGGGGTGAGCAGTTCTTC. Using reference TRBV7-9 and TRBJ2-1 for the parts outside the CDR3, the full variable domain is DTGVSQNPRHKITKRGQNVTFRCDPISEHNRLYWYRQTLGQGPEFLTYFQNEAQLEKSRLLSDRFSAERPKGSFSTLEIQRTEQGDSAMYLCASSEGGEQFFGPGTRLTVL.